This T cell receptor (beta chain) appears in the sequencing data of a study of Graves' ophthalmopathy and Graves' hyperthyroidism. People with hyperthyroidism were aged 18 to 65 and newly diagnosed, under 2 months' duration. RNA transcripts were the source from which TCR beta CDR3 regions were amplified. Investigators did first-round RT-PCR with HTBI primers, then second-round multiplex PCR. TCRdb reanalysed the multiplex PCR reads using MiXCR and keeps one entry per CDR3 protein. The sample consists of a few hundred thousand distinct CDR3 sequences, under 45% of them appearing once. Overall study findings and caveats: Ophthalmopathy progression cases were predicted by the model with approximately 71% sensitivity and 72% to 85% specificity.

Germline V gene sequence: CDR1 MGHRA, CDR2 YSYEKL. Germline trimming cut 0 bases from V and 7 bases from J; bases unmatched to any gene: 6. The CDR3 totals 15 residues. Worth noting for this clonotype: Its target is unknown. One base away lies a much larger clone, so this may be a sequencing read error.

The chain is built from TRBV4-1 and TRBJ1-5, with 7 bases matching TRBD1. The TCR comes from an adult man with Graves' hyperthyroidism. The sequencing sample was made of peripheral blood or thyroid tissue (not recorded which). Here the CDR3 reads CASSQDGDSPQPQHF. For the CDR3, the DNA is TGCGCCAGCAGCCAAGACGGGGACAGTCCGCAGCCCCAGCATTTT.